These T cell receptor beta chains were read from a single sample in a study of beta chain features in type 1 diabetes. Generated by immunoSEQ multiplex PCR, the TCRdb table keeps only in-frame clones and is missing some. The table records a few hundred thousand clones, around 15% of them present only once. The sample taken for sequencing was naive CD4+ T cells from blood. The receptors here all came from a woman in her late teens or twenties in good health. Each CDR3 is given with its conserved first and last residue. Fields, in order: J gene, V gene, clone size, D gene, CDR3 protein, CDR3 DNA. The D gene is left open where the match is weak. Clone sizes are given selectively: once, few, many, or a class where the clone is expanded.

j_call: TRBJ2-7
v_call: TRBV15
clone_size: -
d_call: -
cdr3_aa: CATSRDRDTLNEQYF
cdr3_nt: TGTGCCACCAGCAGAGACCGGGACACCCTAAACGAGCAGTACTTC

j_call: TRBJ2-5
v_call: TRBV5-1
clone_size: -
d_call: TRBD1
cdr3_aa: CASSRMTGTETQYF
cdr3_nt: TGCGCCAGCAGCAGAATGACAGGGACAGAGACCCAGTACTTC

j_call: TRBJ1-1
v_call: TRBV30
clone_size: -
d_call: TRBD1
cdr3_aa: CAWAGQEGTEAFF
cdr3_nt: TGTGCCTGGGCCGGACAGGAAGGGACTGAAGCTTTCTTT

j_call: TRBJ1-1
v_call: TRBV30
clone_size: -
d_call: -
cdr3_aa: CAWSQSNRVNTEAFF
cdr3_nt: TGTGCCTGGAGTCAATCAAACAGGGTAAACACTGAAGCTTTCTTT

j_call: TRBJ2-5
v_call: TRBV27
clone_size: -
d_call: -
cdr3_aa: CASSLGGVGLGTQYF
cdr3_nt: TGTGCCAGCAGTTTAGGTGGCGTCGGCCTAGGGACCCAGTACTTC

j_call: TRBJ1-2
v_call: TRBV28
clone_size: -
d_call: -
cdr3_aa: CASSFTSYGYTF
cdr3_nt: TGTGCCAGCAGTTTTACCAGCTATGGCTACACCTTC

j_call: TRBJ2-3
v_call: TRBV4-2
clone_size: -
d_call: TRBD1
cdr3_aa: CASSHDPGQGNTQYF
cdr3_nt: TGTGCCAGCAGCCATGATCCGGGACAGGGGAATACGCAGTATTTT

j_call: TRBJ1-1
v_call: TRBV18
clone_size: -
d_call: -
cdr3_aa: CASSRPGDTEAFF
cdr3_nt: TGTGCCAGCTCACGCCCTGGAGACACTGAAGCTTTCTTT

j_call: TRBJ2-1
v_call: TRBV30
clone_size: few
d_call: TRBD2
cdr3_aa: CAWSVLGLADAFSYNEQFF
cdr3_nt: TGTGCCTGGAGTGTTCTCGGGCTAGCGGATGCGTTCTCCTACAATGAGCAGTTCTTC

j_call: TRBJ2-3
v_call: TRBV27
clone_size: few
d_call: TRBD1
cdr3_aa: CASSLRTGSTDTQYF
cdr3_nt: TGTGCCAGCAGTCTCAGGACAGGAAGCACAGATACGCAGTATTTT

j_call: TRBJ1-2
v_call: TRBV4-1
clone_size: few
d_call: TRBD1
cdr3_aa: CASSQSGQPYGYTF
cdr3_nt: TGCGCCAGCAGCCAATCGGGACAGCCCTATGGCTACACCTTC

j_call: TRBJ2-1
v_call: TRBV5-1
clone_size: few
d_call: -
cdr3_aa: CASSLAGEYNEQFF
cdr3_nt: TGCGCCAGCAGCTTGGCGGGGGAATACAATGAGCAGTTCTTC

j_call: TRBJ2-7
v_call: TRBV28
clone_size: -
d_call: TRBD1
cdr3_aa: CASSFHSTGTALYEQYF
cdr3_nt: TGTGCCAGCAGTTTCCACTCGACAGGGACGGCCCTATACGAGCAGTACTTC

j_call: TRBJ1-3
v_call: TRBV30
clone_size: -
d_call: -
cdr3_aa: CAWSVSRSVANTIYF
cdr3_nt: TGTGCCTGGAGTGTCTCCAGGTCTGTTGCGAACACCATATATTTT

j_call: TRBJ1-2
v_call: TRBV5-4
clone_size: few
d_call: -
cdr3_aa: CASSLARDYGYTF
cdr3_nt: TGTGCCAGCAGCTTGGCGCGGGACTATGGCTACACCTTC

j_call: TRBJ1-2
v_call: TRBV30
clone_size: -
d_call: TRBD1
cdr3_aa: CAWSVDRGRSGYTF
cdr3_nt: TGTGCCTGGAGTGTAGACAGGGGGCGATCTGGCTACACCTTC

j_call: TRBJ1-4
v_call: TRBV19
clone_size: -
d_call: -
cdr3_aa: CASSATSATNEKLFF
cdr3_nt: TGTGCCAGTAGTGCGACATCGGCAACTAATGAAAAACTGTTTTTT

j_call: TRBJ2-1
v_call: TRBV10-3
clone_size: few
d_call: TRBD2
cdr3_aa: CAISDYTSGRGNEQFF
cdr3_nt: TGTGCCATCAGTGATTACACTAGCGGGAGAGGTAATGAGCAGTTCTTC

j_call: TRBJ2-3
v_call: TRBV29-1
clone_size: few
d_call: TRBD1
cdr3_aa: CSLITGARTDTQYF
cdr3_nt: TGCAGCCTAATAACAGGGGCTCGCACAGATACGCAGTATTTT

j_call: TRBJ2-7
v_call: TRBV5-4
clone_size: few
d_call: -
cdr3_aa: CASSLQGPYEQYF
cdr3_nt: TGTGCCAGCAGCTTGCAGGGCCCCTACGAGCAGTACTTC

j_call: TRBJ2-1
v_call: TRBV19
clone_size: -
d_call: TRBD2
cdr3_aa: CASLPTWTSEGEQFF
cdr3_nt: TGTGCCAGTCTTCCCACTTGGACTAGCGAGGGTGAGCAGTTCTTC

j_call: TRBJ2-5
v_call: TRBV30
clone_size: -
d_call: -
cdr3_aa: CAWTSGLAQSAQYF
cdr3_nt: TGTGCCTGGACCTCGGGACTCGCTCAGTCGGCCCAGTACTTC

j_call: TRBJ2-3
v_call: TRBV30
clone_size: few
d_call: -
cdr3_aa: CAWSQRIEDTQYF
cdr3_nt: TGTGCCTGGAGCCAGCGTATCGAAGATACGCAGTATTTT

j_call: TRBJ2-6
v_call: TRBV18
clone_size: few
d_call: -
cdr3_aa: CASSPYARSSGANVLTF
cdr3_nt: TGTGCCAGCTCACCATACGCGCGGTCCTCTGGGGCCAACGTCCTGACTTTC

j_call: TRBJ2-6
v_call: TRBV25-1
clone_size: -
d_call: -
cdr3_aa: CASSEFGGSGANVLTF
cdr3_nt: TGTGCCAGCAGTGAATTTGGGGGGTCTGGGGCCAACGTCCTGACTTTC